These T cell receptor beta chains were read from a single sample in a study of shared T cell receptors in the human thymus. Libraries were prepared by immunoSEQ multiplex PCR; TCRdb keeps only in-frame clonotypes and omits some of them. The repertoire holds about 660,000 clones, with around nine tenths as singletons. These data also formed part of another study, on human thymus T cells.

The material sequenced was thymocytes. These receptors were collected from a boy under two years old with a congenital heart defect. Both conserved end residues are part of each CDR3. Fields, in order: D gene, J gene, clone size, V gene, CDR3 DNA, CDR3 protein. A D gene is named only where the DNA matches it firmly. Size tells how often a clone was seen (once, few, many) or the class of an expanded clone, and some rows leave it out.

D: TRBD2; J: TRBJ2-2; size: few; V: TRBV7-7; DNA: TGTGCTAGCAGCTCGGGACTAGTTTTCGGGGAGCTGTTTTTT; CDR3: CASSSGLVFGELFF
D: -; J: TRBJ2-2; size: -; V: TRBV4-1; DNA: TGCGCCAGCAGCCAAGGGAAGACCTCCTGGTTCGGGTCCGGGGAGCTGTTTTTT; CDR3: CASSQGKTSWFGSGELFF
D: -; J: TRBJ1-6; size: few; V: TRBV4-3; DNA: TGCGCCAGCAGCCAAGATCCGGTAACCGATTCAAACTCCTATAATTCACCCCTCCACTTT; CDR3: CASSQDPVTDSNSYNSPLHF
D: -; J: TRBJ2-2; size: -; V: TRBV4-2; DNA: TGTGCCAGCAGCCAGACTAGTGGGAACACCGGGGAGCTGTTTTTT; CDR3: CASSQTSGNTGELFF
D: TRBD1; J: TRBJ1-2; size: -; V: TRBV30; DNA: TGTGCCTGGAGTCCGACAGGGGTGGATGGCTACACCTTC; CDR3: CAWSPTGVDGYTF
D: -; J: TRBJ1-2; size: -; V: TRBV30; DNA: TGTGCCTGGAGTGTGCAGGCCACCAACTATGGCTACACCTTC; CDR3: CAWSVQATNYGYTF
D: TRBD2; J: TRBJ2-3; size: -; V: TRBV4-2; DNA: TGTGCCAGCAGCCATTCTCTAGCGGGGATTAGCACAGATACGCAGTATTTT; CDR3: CASSHSLAGISTDTQYF
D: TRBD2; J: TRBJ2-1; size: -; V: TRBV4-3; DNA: TGCGCCAGCAGCCAAGGGGGGATTAGCGGGTTAGGATCCTACAATGAGCAGTTCTTC; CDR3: CASSQGGISGLGSYNEQFF
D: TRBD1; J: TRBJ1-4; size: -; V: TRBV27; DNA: TGTGCCAGCGGCAATCCGCGGGACAGGGGCCCAACTAATGAAAAACTGTTTTTT; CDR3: CASGNPRDRGPTNEKLFF
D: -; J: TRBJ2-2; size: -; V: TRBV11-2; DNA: TGTGCCAGCAGCTATAAGCGTAGAAACACCGGGGAGCTGTTTTTT; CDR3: CASSYKRRNTGELFF
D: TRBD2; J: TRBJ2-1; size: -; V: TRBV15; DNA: TGTGCCACCAGCAGAGATAGGCTAGCGGGAACTGGACCCTACAATGAGCAGTTCTTC; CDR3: CATSRDRLAGTGPYNEQFF
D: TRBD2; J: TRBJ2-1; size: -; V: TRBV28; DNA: TGTGCCAGCAGTCCCCAGCCCGCTAGCGGGATCCCGTTCTTC; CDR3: CASSPQPASGIPFF
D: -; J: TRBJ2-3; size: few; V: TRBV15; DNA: TGTGCCACCAGCAGAGGGAGACTCTACACAGATACGCAGTATTTT; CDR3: CATSRGRLYTDTQYF
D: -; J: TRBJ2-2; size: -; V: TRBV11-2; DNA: TGTGCCAGCAGCTTTGCTGACTACACACTCACCGGGGAGCTGTTTTTT; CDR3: CASSFADYTLTGELFF
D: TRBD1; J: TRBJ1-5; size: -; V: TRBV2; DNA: TGTGCCAGCAGTGAAGGACAGGGCAAGCAGCCCCAGCATTTT; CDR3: CASSEGQGKQPQHF
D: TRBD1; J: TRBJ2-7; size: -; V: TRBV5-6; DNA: TGTGCCAGCAGCTTGACCTGGACAGGGTTTGGGGTTGGCGAGCAGTACTTC; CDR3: CASSLTWTGFGVGEQYF
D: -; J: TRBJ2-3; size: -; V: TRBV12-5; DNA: TGTGCTAGTGGTTTGGTGTACACGGGAAGGGCAGATACGCAGTATTTT; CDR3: CASGLVYTGRADTQYF
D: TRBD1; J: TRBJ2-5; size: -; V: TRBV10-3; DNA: TGTGCCATCAGTAAATACAGGGGAGAGACCCAGTACTTC; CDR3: CAISKYRGETQYF
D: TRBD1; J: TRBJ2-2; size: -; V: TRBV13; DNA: TGTGCCGGCGGACAGGGGGCCGGGGAGCTGTTTTTT; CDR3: CAGGQGAGELFF
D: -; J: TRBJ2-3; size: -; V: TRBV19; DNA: TGTGCCAGTAGTATTACATCTAGCACAGATACGCAGTATTTT; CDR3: CASSITSSTDTQYF
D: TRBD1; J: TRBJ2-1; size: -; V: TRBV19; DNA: TGTGCCACCCGGGACAGCCCATCCTACAATGAGCAGTTCTTC; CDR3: CATRDSPSYNEQFF
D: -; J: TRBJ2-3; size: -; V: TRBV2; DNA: TGTGCCAGCAGTGGGGGGGGCACAGATACGCAGTATTTT; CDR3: CASSGGGTDTQYF
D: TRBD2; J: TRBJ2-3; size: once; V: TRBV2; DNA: TGTGCCAGCAGTGACCCACGAGGGTGGTCGGGAGGCTCCCACACAGATACGCAGTATTTT; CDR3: CASSDPRGWSGGSHTDTQYF
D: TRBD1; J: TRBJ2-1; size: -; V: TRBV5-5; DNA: TGTGCCAGCAGCTCCCCCCGACAGGGCCCCTACAATGAGCAGTTCTTC; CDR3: CASSSPRQGPYNEQFF
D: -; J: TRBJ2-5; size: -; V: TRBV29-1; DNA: TGCAGCGTTGCTGGGACAAATAGCCAAGAGACCCAGTACTTC; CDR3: CSVAGTNSQETQYF
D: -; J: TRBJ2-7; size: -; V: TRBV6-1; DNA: TGTGCCAGCAGTGACCCGTTTGGGGGGACCCACGAGCAGTACTTC; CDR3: CASSDPFGGTHEQYF
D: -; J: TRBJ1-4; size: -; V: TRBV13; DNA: TGTGCCAGCAGCCCCAACTCCGAAGCGGGTGATGAAAAACTGTTTTTT; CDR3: CASSPNSEAGDEKLFF
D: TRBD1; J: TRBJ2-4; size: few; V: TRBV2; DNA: TGTGCCAGCAGTGACCGACGGGACAGCAAAAACATTCAGTACTTC; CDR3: CASSDRRDSKNIQYF
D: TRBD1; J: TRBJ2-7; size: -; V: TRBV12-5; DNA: TGTGCTAGTGGTTTGGGAGGGGGCGGGTACGAGCAGTACTTC; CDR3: CASGLGGGGYEQYF
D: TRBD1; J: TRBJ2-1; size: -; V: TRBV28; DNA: TGTGCCAGCAGCTCGAAGGACAGGGCGGCGGAAAGGGGATACAATGAGCAGTTCTTC; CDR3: CASSSKDRAAERGYNEQFF
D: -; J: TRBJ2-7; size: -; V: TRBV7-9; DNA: TGTGCCAGCAGCTTGAAGGGGTGGAATAGCGAGCAGTACTTC; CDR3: CASSLKGWNSEQYF
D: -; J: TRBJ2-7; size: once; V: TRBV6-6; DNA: TGTGCCAGCAGTTACGGGGACGGGAGCTCCTACGAGCAGTACTTC; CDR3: CASSYGDGSSYEQYF
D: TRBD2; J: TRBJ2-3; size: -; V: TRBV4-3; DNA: TGCGCCAGCAGCCAAGATGGCGCCTCCCACCACATGGGGGGGAGCGTCCCAGATACGCAGTATTTT; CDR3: CASSQDGASHHMGGSVPDTQYF
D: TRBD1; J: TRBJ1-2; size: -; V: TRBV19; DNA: TGTGCCAGTAGTGTCGTCGACAGGGGATATGGCTACACCTTC; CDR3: CASSVVDRGYGYTF
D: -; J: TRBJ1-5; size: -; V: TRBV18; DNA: TGTGCCAGCTCACCCTCAGGGGTAGGGCAGCCCCAGCATTTT; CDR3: CASSPSGVGQPQHF
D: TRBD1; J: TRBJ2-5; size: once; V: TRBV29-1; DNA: TGCAGCGTTACAGGGGGCGGAGAGACCCAGTACTTC; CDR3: CSVTGGGETQYF
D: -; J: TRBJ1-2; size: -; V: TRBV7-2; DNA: TGTGCCAGCAGCTTAGCGCTAGGGGGGGATGGCTACACCTTC; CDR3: CASSLALGGDGYTF
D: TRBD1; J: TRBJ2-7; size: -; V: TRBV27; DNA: TGTGCCAGCAGTACAGGGGACCACGAGCAGTACTTC; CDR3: CASSTGDHEQYF
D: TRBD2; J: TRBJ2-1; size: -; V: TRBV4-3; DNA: TGCGCCAGCAGCCAAGGGCTAGCGGAGACCTACAATGAGCAGTTCTTC; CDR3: CASSQGLAETYNEQFF
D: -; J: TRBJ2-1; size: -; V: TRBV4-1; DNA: TGCGCCAGCAGCCAGGTGGGACTTAGGGTCCGCAATGAGCAGTTCTTC; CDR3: CASSQVGLRVRNEQFF
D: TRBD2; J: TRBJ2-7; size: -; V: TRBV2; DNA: TGTGCCAGCAGGGTCCAACTAGCGAGAGACATAGGGGAGCAGTACTTC; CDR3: CASRVQLARDIGEQYF
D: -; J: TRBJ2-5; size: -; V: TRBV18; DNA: TGTGCCAGCTCACCAAGCCAGGGGCAAGAGACCCAGTACTTC; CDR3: CASSPSQGQETQYF
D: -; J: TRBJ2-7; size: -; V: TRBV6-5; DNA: TGTGCCAGCAGACCACTCGGGGTAGGAGGAGTCGAGCAGTACTTC; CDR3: CASRPLGVGGVEQYF
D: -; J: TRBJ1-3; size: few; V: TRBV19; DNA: TGTGCCAGTAGTGGGGGGGGCTCTGGAAACACCATATATTTT; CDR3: CASSGGGSGNTIYF
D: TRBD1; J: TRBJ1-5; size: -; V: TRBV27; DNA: TGTGCCAGCAAGGGCCCAGGGGGCTGTTGCAATCAGCCCCAGCATTTT; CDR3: CASKGPGGCCNQPQHF